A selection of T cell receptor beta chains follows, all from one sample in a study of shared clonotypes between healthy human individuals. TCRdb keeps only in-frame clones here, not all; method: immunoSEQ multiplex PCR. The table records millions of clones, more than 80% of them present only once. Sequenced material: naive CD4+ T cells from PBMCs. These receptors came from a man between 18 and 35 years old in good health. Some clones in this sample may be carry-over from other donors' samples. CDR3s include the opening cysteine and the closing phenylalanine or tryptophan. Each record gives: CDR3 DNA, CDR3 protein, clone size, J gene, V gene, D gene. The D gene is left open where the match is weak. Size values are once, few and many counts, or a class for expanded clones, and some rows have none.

CDR3 DNA: TGTGCCAGCAGCCAGCGGACTAGCGGGAGGGTGGATGAGCAGTTCTTC; CDR3 protein: CASSQRTSGRVDEQFF; clone size: -; J gene: TRBJ2-1; V gene: TRBV5-5; D gene: TRBD2
CDR3 DNA: TGTGCCAGCACACTCGCGGGGGACACCGGGGAGCTGTTTTTT; CDR3 protein: CASTLAGDTGELFF; clone size: once; J gene: TRBJ2-2; V gene: TRBV28; D gene: TRBD2
CDR3 DNA: TGTGCCAGTAGTATAGAGGGCCAGCCCCGCTCCTACGAGCAGTACTTC; CDR3 protein: CASSIEGQPRSYEQYF; clone size: -; J gene: TRBJ2-7; V gene: TRBV19; D gene: -
CDR3 DNA: TGCGCCAGCCGGGGACTAGCGGGAGGCGAGCAGTACTTC; CDR3 protein: CASRGLAGGEQYF; clone size: -; J gene: TRBJ2-7; V gene: TRBV5-1; D gene: TRBD2
CDR3 DNA: TGTGCCAGCAGCTTAGGGACTAGCGGGACGAATGAGCAGTTCTTC; CDR3 protein: CASSLGTSGTNEQFF; clone size: -; J gene: TRBJ2-1; V gene: TRBV7-2; D gene: TRBD2
CDR3 DNA: TGTGCCAGCAGTTACTTACGTTCTAGCACAGATACGCAGTATTTT; CDR3 protein: CASSYLRSSTDTQYF; clone size: -; J gene: TRBJ2-3; V gene: TRBV6-5; D gene: -
CDR3 DNA: TGTGCCGCGGGTCGGGGGAGTATCTACAATGAGCAGTTCTTC; CDR3 protein: CAAGRGSIYNEQFF; clone size: -; J gene: TRBJ2-1; V gene: TRBV6-6; D gene: -
CDR3 DNA: TGTGCCAGCAGTTTATCAAAGGGAAACACTGAAGCTTTCTTT; CDR3 protein: CASSLSKGNTEAFF; clone size: -; J gene: TRBJ1-1; V gene: TRBV28; D gene: -
CDR3 DNA: TGTGCCAGCAGCTCCTGGGGGGTCTATAATTCACCCCTCCACTTT; CDR3 protein: CASSSWGVYNSPLHF; clone size: -; J gene: TRBJ1-6; V gene: TRBV5-6; D gene: -
CDR3 DNA: TGTGCCAGCAGCACAAGCAGGGAAATCACAGATACGCAGTATTTT; CDR3 protein: CASSTSREITDTQYF; clone size: -; J gene: TRBJ2-3; V gene: TRBV7-2; D gene: -
CDR3 DNA: TGCAGCGTTGAATCGGGCGGGAGGGCCGGTGAGCAGTTCTTC; CDR3 protein: CSVESGGRAGEQFF; clone size: -; J gene: TRBJ2-1; V gene: TRBV29-1; D gene: TRBD2
CDR3 DNA: TGCAGCGTTGAAGGGACCTACTCCCCGTACGAGCAGTACTTC; CDR3 protein: CSVEGTYSPYEQYF; clone size: -; J gene: TRBJ2-7; V gene: TRBV29-1; D gene: -
CDR3 DNA: TGCGCCAGCAGCCCTAACGGGGAGACCCAGTACTTC; CDR3 protein: CASSPNGETQYF; clone size: -; J gene: TRBJ2-5; V gene: TRBV5-1; D gene: -
CDR3 DNA: TGTGCCAGCAGAGTACTAGCGGGATCGGCAGATACGCAGTATTTT; CDR3 protein: CASRVLAGSADTQYF; clone size: -; J gene: TRBJ2-3; V gene: TRBV5-6; D gene: TRBD2
CDR3 DNA: TGTGCCAGCAGCTTGGAGGGCAGGGGGAATTCACCCCTCCACTTT; CDR3 protein: CASSLEGRGNSPLHF; clone size: -; J gene: TRBJ1-6; V gene: TRBV5-6; D gene: TRBD1
CDR3 DNA: TGTGCCACCCAAGGGTATAGCTACAATGAGCAGTTCTTC; CDR3 protein: CATQGYSYNEQFF; clone size: -; J gene: TRBJ2-1; V gene: TRBV19; D gene: -
CDR3 DNA: TGTGCCAGCAGCTTAGAGGGAGGGAACCAGCCCCAGCATTTT; CDR3 protein: CASSLEGGNQPQHF; clone size: -; J gene: TRBJ1-5; V gene: TRBV7-2; D gene: -
CDR3 DNA: TGTGCCAGCAGCCCATCCTTGAGCGGGAGGGGGTACGAGCAGTACTTC; CDR3 protein: CASSPSLSGRGYEQYF; clone size: -; J gene: TRBJ2-7; V gene: TRBV7-2; D gene: TRBD2
CDR3 DNA: TGCGCCAGCAGCCCCGGGACACAAATACGAGAGCAGTACTTC; CDR3 protein: CASSPGTQIREQYF; clone size: -; J gene: TRBJ2-7; V gene: TRBV5-1; D gene: -
CDR3 DNA: TGCGCCAGCAGCCAACTCTCTCAGGGTGGCTCTGGAAACACCATATATTTT; CDR3 protein: CASSQLSQGGSGNTIYF; clone size: -; J gene: TRBJ1-3; V gene: TRBV4-1; D gene: -